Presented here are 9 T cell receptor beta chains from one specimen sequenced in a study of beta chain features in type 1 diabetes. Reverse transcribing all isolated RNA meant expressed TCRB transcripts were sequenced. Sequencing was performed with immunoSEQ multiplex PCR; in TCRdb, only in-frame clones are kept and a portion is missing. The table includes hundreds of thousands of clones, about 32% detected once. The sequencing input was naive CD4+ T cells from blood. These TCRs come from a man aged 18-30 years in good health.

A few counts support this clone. The DNA for the CDR3 is TGTGCCTTGAAGACCGGGACAGGGGGATCCTACGAGCAGTACTTC. This codes for CALKTGTGGSYEQYF. The chain joins TRBV30 to TRBJ2-7; TRBD1 matches at 11 bases. The length of the CDR3 is 15 residues. Germline CDR1 reads GTSNPN; CDR2 reads SVGIG (reference sequence). The J segment lost 1 base and the V segment lost 7 bases, leaving 9 bases of the junction unmatched.

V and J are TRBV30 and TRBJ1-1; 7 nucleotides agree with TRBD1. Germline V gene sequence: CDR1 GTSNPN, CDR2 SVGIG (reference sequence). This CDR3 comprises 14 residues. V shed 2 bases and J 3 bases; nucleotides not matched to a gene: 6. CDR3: CAWSIRQGDTEAFF. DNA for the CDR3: TGTGCCTGGAGTATCCGACAGGGAGACACTGAAGCTTTCTTT.

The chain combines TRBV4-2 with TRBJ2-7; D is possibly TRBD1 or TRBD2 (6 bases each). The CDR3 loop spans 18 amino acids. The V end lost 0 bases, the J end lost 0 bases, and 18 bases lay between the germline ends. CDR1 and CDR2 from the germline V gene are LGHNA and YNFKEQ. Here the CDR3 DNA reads TGTGCCAGCAGCCAAGATTGGGGGGACAAATTCTTCTCCTACGAGCAGTACTTC. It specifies CASSQDWGDKFFSYEQYF.

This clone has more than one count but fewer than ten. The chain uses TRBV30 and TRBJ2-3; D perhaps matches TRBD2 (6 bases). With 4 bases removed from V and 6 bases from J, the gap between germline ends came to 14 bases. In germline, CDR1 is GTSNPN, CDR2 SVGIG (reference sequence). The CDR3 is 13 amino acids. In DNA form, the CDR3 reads TGTGCCTGGAACAACTTCCTAGCGGATACGCAGTATTTT. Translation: CAWNNFLADTQYF.

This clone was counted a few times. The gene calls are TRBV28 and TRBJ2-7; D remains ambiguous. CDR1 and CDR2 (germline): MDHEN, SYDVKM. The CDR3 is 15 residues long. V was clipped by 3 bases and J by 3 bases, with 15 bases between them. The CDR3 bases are TGTGCCAGCAGTTTGACGAGCGCAAAGTTCTACGAGCAGTACTTC. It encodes CASSLTSAKFYEQYF. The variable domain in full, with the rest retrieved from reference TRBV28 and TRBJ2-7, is DVKVTQSSRYLVKRTGEKVFLECVQDMDHENMFWYRQDPGLGLRLIYFSYDVKMKEKGDIPEGYSVSREKKERFSLILESASTNQTSMYLCASSLTSAKFYEQYFGPGTRLTVT.

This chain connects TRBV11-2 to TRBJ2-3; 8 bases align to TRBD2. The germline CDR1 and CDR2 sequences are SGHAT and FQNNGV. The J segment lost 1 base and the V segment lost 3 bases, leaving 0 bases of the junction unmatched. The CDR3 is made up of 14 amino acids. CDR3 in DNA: TGTGCCAGCAGCTTGACTAGCGGCACAGATACGCAGTATTTT. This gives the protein CASSLTSGTDTQYF.

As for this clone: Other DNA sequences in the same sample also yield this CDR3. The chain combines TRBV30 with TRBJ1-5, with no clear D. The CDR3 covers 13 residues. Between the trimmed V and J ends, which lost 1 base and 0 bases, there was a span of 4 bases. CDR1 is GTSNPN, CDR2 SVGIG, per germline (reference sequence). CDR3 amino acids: CAWSADSNQPQHF. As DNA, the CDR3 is TGTGCCTGGAGTGCGGATAGCAATCAGCCCCAGCATTTT. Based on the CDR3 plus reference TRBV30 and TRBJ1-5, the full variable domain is SQTIHQWPATLVQPVGSPLSLECTVEGTSNPNLYWYRQAAGRGLQLLFYSVGIGQISSEVPQNLSASRPQDRQFILSSKKLLLSDSGFYLCAWSADSNQPQHFGDGTRLSIL.

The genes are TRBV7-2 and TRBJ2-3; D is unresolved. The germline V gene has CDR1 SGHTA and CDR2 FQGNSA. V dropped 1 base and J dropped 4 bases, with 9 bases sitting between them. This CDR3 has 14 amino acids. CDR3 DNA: TGTGCCAGCAGCTTAGGACTTACCGCAGATACGCAGTATTTT. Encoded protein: CASSLGLTADTQYF.

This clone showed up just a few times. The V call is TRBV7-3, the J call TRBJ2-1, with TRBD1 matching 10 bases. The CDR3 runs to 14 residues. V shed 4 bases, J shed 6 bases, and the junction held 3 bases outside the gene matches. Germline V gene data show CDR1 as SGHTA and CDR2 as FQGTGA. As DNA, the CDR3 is TGTGCCAGCAGCTCCCGGGACAGGGGCAATGAGCAGTTCTTC. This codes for CASSSRDRGNEQFF.